Listed below are T cell receptor beta chains from one sample, sequenced in a study of beta chain features in type 1 diabetes. TCRdb's table, derived via immunoSEQ multiplex PCR, lists solely in-frame clones and lacks some. The table lists approximately 120,000 clones, around 40% of them singletons. Sequencing was performed on stem cell memory CD4+ T cells from blood. Every receptor here comes from a young woman in good health. Both conserved end residues are part of each CDR3. A D gene is named only where the DNA matches it firmly. Size values are once, few and many counts, or a class for expanded clones, and some rows have none.

J,size,D,V,DNA,CDR3
TRBJ2-6,NA,NA,TRBV2,TGTGCCAGCAGTGCTACAGGTAGCTCTGGGGCCAACGTCCTGACTTTC,CASSATGSSGANVLTF
TRBJ2-3,NA,TRBD2,TRBV4-3,TGCGCCAGCAGCCATCGGACTAGCAGTCCAGATACGCAGTATTTT,CASSHRTSSPDTQYF
TRBJ1-1,NA,TRBD1,TRBV5-1,TGCGCCAGCAGCTTCATGGGACAGGGGGCGACTGAAGCTTTCTTT,CASSFMGQGATEAFF
TRBJ2-6,few,NA,TRBV6-5,TGTGCCAGCAGTTCCTTGGGACTGGCTGGGGCCAACGTCCTGACTTTC,CASSSLGLAGANVLTF
TRBJ2-3,NA,NA,TRBV6-5,TGTGCCAGCAGTTTCCGAGGAGTAGCCTACACAGATACGCAGTATTTT,CASSFRGVAYTDTQYF
TRBJ2-7,NA,NA,TRBV7-2,TGTGCCAGCAGGGCCCGACTAGTACGCGGCTACGAGCAGTACTTC,CASRARLVRGYEQYF
TRBJ1-1,few,NA,TRBV29-1,TGCAGCGTTGATCCTCTTCCGGGACACCTGAACACTGAAGCTTTCTTT,CSVDPLPGHLNTEAFF
TRBJ2-1,once,TRBD1,TRBV7-9,TGTGCCAGCAGCTCCGCGACAGGGTCCATATTTATTTTTGAGCAGTTCTTC,CASSSATGSIFIFEQFF
TRBJ2-3,NA,TRBD2,TRBV4-3,TGCGCCAGCAGCCAAGATCCAGCGGGAGGGGGAGATACGCAGTATTTT,CASSQDPAGGGDTQYF
TRBJ2-7,few,NA,TRBV11-2,TGTGCCAGCAGCCAGCCGCCAGGGCCGAGCTCCTACGAGCAGTACTTC,CASSQPPGPSSYEQYF
TRBJ2-1,NA,TRBD2,TRBV14,TGTGCCAGCAGCCACCCTAGCGGGAGGGGGAGGAATGAGCAGTTCTTC,CASSHPSGRGRNEQFF
TRBJ1-2,NA,TRBD1,TRBV18,TGTGCCAGCTCACTCGCCGGGACAGGGCCCTATGGCTACACCTTC,CASSLAGTGPYGYTF
TRBJ2-3,NA,NA,TRBV5-1,TGCGCCAGCAGCTCGACCCGGACGGGGGATACGCAGTATTTT,CASSSTRTGDTQYF
TRBJ1-1,NA,NA,TRBV2,TGTGCCAGCGGCCCCCAGGGGTGGACTGAAGCTTTCTTT,CASGPQGWTEAFF
TRBJ2-3,once,NA,TRBV6-5,TGTGCCAGCACTCACCCGAGTGGGGGGAATACGCAGTATTTT,CASTHPSGGNTQYF
TRBJ2-7,NA,TRBD1,TRBV5-1,TGCGCCAGCACCTATGGACAGGGCTCCTACGAGCAGTACTTC,CASTYGQGSYEQYF
TRBJ1-5,NA,NA,TRBV19,TGTGCCAGTAGTATACGGCAGGGAGGGCACCAGCCCCAGCATTTT,CASSIRQGGHQPQHF
TRBJ2-3,NA,TRBD2,TRBV18,TGTGCCAGCTCACCAGGGGGGGAAGATACGCAGTATTTT,CASSPGGEDTQYF
TRBJ2-7,NA,TRBD1,TRBV7-2,TGTGCCAGCACCCCCGGGACAGGGGCCTACGAGCAGTACTTC,CASTPGTGAYEQYF
TRBJ2-3,NA,NA,TRBV18,TGTGTCAGCTCACTTCAGGGGCGAGGCACAGATACGCAGTATTTT,CVSSLQGRGTDTQYF
TRBJ1-4,few,NA,TRBV28,TGTGCCAGCAGTTTCCGACTTAGGAATGAAAAACTGTTTTTT,CASSFRLRNEKLFF
TRBJ2-3,NA,NA,TRBV15,TGTGCCACCAGCAGAGAGTCAAAGGGGCGGTTGTATTTT,CATSRESKGRLYF
TRBJ2-3,NA,TRBD2,TRBV7-9,TGTGCCAGCAGCTTGACCATAGCGGGAGCCTCAGATACGCAGTATTTT,CASSLTIAGASDTQYF
TRBJ1-4,NA,TRBD1,TRBV2,TGTGCCAGCAGTCCTCCGGGACAGGGCGTTGAAAAACTGTTTTTT,CASSPPGQGVEKLFF
TRBJ2-4,NA,TRBD2,TRBV4-1,TGCGCCAGCAGCCAAGATTCACTAGCGGGAGGGCACGGCAAAAACATTCAGTACTTC,CASSQDSLAGGHGKNIQYF
TRBJ2-7,NA,NA,TRBV9,TGTGCCAGCAGCCAAACCTACGAGCAGTACTTC,CASSQTYEQYF
TRBJ1-5,NA,NA,TRBV28,TGTGCCAGCAGTTACCCCTTGGCGGGGAGGAAGGAGCCCCAGCATTTT,CASSYPLAGRKEPQHF
TRBJ1-5,once,NA,TRBV18,TGTGCCAGCTCACCAAGGGACACTCATCAGCCCCAGCATTTT,CASSPRDTHQPQHF
TRBJ2-7,NA,TRBD1,TRBV20-1,TGCAGTGCTCCAACAGGGGCCGAGCAGTACTTC,CSAPTGAEQYF
TRBJ2-7,few,TRBD2,TRBV19,TGTGCCAGTAGTCTTATGACTAGCGGGAGCTCCTACGAGCAGTACTTC,CASSLMTSGSSYEQYF
TRBJ1-2,NA,TRBD1,TRBV29-1,TGCAGCGTTGCTGGGACAGGGAGAGGGAATGGCTACACCTTC,CSVAGTGRGNGYTF
TRBJ2-1,NA,NA,TRBV4-2,TGTGCCAGCAGCCTAGTAGCGGATCCGGCGAATGAGCAGTTCTTC,CASSLVADPANEQFF
TRBJ2-7,few,NA,TRBV25-1,TGTGCCAGCAGAGCCTCCTACGAGCAGTACTTC,CASRASYEQYF
TRBJ1-1,NA,NA,TRBV10-3,TGTGCCATCAAACAGACAGGGAACACTGAAGCTTTCTTT,CAIKQTGNTEAFF
TRBJ2-7,few,TRBD2,TRBV7-2,TGTGCCAGCAGCTTACGGCCGGGAGGTGGTTACGAGCAGTACTTC,CASSLRPGGGYEQYF
TRBJ2-7,NA,NA,TRBV5-1,TGCGCCAGCAGGTCCGCCTTCACCTACGAGCAGTACTTC,CASRSAFTYEQYF
TRBJ2-1,few,TRBD1,TRBV6-6,TGTGCCAGCAGTTCGTATCAGGGGGCGGCCTACAATGAGCAGTTCTTC,CASSSYQGAAYNEQFF
TRBJ2-2,few,TRBD1,TRBV19,TGTGCCAGTAGTCCACAGGGGGACGGGGAGCTGTTTTTT,CASSPQGDGELFF
TRBJ2-7,NA,NA,TRBV30,TGTGCCTGGAGTCCGAGGGATCGTCTATACGAGCAGTACTTC,CAWSPRDRLYEQYF
TRBJ2-2,NA,TRBD2,TRBV7-2,TGTGCCAGCAGCTTAAGCGGGAGTCAGACCGGGGAGCTGTTTTTT,CASSLSGSQTGELFF
TRBJ2-7,NA,TRBD1,TRBV5-1,TGCGCCAGCAGGGGACAGGGGATTCTATACGAGCAGTACTTC,CASRGQGILYEQYF
TRBJ1-2,few,NA,TRBV4-1,TGCGCCAGCAGCCAAGATTTGAGAGGGCTATGGGGCTACACCTTC,CASSQDLRGLWGYTF
TRBJ2-7,NA,TRBD1,TRBV11-2,TGTGCCAGCAGACAGGGGGGCGGTTACGAGCAGTACTTC,CASRQGGGYEQYF
TRBJ2-5,few,NA,TRBV19,TGTGCCAGTAGCCTCAGGGGAGAAGAGACCCAGTACTTC,CASSLRGEETQYF